This T cell receptor beta chain was observed in a study of beta chain features in type 1 diabetes. Points from the study as a whole: Type 1 diabetes patients showed a moderate but significant shortening of TCRB CDR3s in all four CD4+ subsets. Shorter templates might be favored by PCR, equally in patients and controls.

Regarding this clone: No antigen is known for it.

Sequencing targeted expressed TCRB transcripts, as all isolated RNA had been reverse transcribed. Generated by immunoSEQ multiplex PCR, the TCRdb table keeps only in-frame clones and is missing some. The sample lists around 140,000 clones, 9% seen once, with around 0.79% in the top ten. V shed 6 bases and J shed 2 bases, with 15 bases lying between them. This CDR3 has 14 amino acids. Germline loops: CDR1 SGHRS, CDR2 YFSETQ. The sequencing input was central memory CD4+ T cells from blood. This receptor was obtained from a man under 40 with type 1 diabetes. This sequence joins TRBV5-1 and TRBJ2-7, with D possibly being TRBD2 (6 bases). This CDR3 is CASTRGDSTYEQYF. CDR3 sequence (DNA): TGCGCCAGCACCCGCGGGGACTCCACCTACGAGCAGTACTTC.